The sequence of this TCR beta chain was determined in a study of T-cell reconstitution after alpha-beta-depleted transplantation in children. The authors prepared the TCRbeta library with unique molecular identifiers. TCRdb reprocessed the PCR reads with MiXCR, giving one entry per CDR3 protein. The sample yields some 460,000 distinct CDR3 sequences, about a sixth seen once. Trimming shortened V by 7 bases and J by 7 bases, and 11 bases separated the two germline ends. The CDR3 spans 12 residues. This receptor was obtained from a boy less than two years old who had a stem cell transplant for Wiskott-Aldrich syndrome, so the T cells may come from the graft donor. The chain uses TRBV12-3 or TRBV12-4 and TRBJ2-1; maybe TRBD1 (6 bases). Sequencing used PBMCs, mostly from graft donor cells, obtained 360 days after TCRalphabeta/CD19-depleted stem cell transplant. The CDR3 region has the DNA TGTGCCAGCACTAAGGGGGTTAATGAGCAGTTCTTC. It yields the protein CASTKGVNEQFF.